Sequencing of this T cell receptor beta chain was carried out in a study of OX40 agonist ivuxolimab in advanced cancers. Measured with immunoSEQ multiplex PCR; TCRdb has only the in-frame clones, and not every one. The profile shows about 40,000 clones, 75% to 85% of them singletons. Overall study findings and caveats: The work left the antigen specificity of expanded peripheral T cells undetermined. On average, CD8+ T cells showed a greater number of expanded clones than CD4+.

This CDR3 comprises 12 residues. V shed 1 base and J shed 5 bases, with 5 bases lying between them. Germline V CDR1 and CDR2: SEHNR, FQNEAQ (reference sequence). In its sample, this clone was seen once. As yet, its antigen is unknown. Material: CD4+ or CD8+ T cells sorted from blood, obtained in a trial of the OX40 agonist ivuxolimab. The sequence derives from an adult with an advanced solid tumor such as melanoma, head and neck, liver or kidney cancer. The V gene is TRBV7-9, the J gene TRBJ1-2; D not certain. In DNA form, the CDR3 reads TGTGCCAGCAGCTTAGAAGGTTATGGCTACACCTTC. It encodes CASSLEGYGYTF.